One sample yielded the 27 T cell receptor beta chains listed below, sequenced in a study of molecular identifiers for immune sequencing clone quantification. TCRdb reprocessed the PCR reads via MiXCR and lists one record per CDR3 protein. The sample contains approximately 37,000 distinct CDR3 sequences, roughly 19% of which appear only once. The sequencing input was naive CD8+ T cells from blood, with Jurkat cell RNA spiked in. Regarding subset: FACS-sorted CD8+CD4-CCR7+CD45RA+ naive T cells. The source is a human donor in good health. Some libraries in this study had Jurkat cell RNA spiked in.

This clonotype was found many times. The V and J genes are TRBV6-6 and TRBJ2-3, with 7 bases that match TRBD2. Germline-derived CDR1 and CDR2 are MNHNY and SVGAGI (reference sequence). The CDR3 length is 14 residues. With V trimmed by 10 bases and J by 3 bases, 10 bases remained unmatched. CDR3 DNA sequence: TGTGCCACCGCGGGAGTCAGGTCAACAGATACGCAGTATTTT. Encoded protein: CATAGVRSTDTQYF.

In this sample, this clonotype turned up many times. This sequence joins TRBV5-5 and TRBJ1-1; 7 nucleotides agree with TRBD1. V was clipped by 5 bases and J by 5 bases; unmatched bases: 9. CDR3 length: 14 residues. The germline V gene has CDR1 SGHKS and CDR2 YYEKEE (reference sequence). The CDR3 is CASRATGSGTEAFF. In nucleotides, the CDR3 is TGTGCCAGCAGAGCGACAGGGTCAGGGACTGAAGCTTTCTTT.

This clonotype appeared many times. The V gene is TRBV12-3 or TRBV12-4, the J gene TRBJ2-3, with 7 bases fitting TRBD1. This CDR3 has 13 amino acids. V lost 6 bases to trimming and J lost 4 bases; unmatched junction nucleotides: 4. The CDR3 here is CASSPQGADTQYF. The DNA for the CDR3 is TGTGCCAGCAGCCCCCAGGGGGCAGATACGCAGTATTTT.

There are many counts of this clonotype. CDR3 sequence (DNA): TGTGCCAGCAGCCAGGTGACTAGTAGCACAGATACGCAGTATTTT. Its protein is CASSQVTSSTDTQYF. The chain couples TRBV3-1 to TRBJ2-3, with D perhaps matching TRBD2 (6 bases). V lost 3 bases and J 0 bases, leaving 10 bases between the germline ends. CDR1 and CDR2 (germline): LGHDT, YNNKEL (reference sequence). The CDR3 covers 15 residues.

This clonotype has a count of ten or more. The CDR3 DNA reads TGTGCCAGCAGTCTCGATAGCGGGAAAGAGACCCAGTACTTC. It translates to CASSLDSGKETQYF. The chain recombines TRBV12-3 or TRBV12-4 with TRBJ2-5; TRBD2 matches at 8 bases. This CDR3 is 14 amino acids long. J lost 3 bases, V lost 5 bases, and 5 bases had no gene match.

This clonotype was seen repeatedly, ten times or more. The chain employs TRBV3-1 and TRBJ2-5; unclear D gene. CDR1 is LGHDT and CDR2 is YNNKEL in the germline V gene (reference sequence). Trimming removed 1 base from V and 5 bases from J, with 14 bases in between. This CDR3 comprises 15 residues. DNA for the CDR3: TGTGCCAGCAGCCAAGGGGGTCGGTCGGCGGAGACCCAGTACTTC. Translating gives CASSQGGRSAETQYF.

This clonotype was seen only a few times. This may come from a read error, since a much larger clone is one base off. The chain links TRBV5-1 to TRBJ2-7; TRBD1 aligns across 10 bases. CDR1 and CDR2 (germline): SGHRS, YFSETQ. The V segment lost 3 bases and the J segment 4 bases; nucleotides outside the gene matches: 7. The CDR3 is 15 amino acids. The CDR3, as DNA: TGCGCCAGCAGCTCGACAGGGGGCCTGCTTTACGAGCAGTACTTC. Encoded protein: CASSSTGGLLYEQYF.

At least ten counts were recorded for this clonotype. The chain couples TRBV12-3 or TRBV12-4 to TRBJ2-3; D ambiguous. The CDR3 sequence is 15 residues long. The V gene lost 5 bases and the J gene lost 0 bases, with 12 bases spanning the gap. The CDR3 bases are TGTGCCAGCAGTGAGATCACCTTTAGCACAGATACGCAGTATTTT. This encodes CASSEITFSTDTQYF.

This clonotype was picked up a small number of times. A read error may explain this, as a much larger clone is one base away. The chain has TRBV13 and TRBJ1-1, with TRBD1 identical over 9 bases. The germline V gene has CDR1 PRHDT and CDR2 FYEKMQ (reference sequence). The CDR3 spans 15 residues. Unmatched junction bases numbered 10, after V lost 1 base and J lost 10 bases. In DNA form, the CDR3 reads TGTGCCAGCAGCTTAGTCGGACAGGGGACACCTGGAGCTTTCTTT. This translates into CASSLVGQGTPGAFF.

This clonotype has at least ten counts. V usage is TRBV19 and J usage is TRBJ2-5, with 7 bases that match TRBD2. The germline V gene has CDR1 LNHDA and CDR2 SQIVND (reference sequence). With 0 bases clipped from V and 5 bases from J, the junction kept 3 bases outside the gene matches. The CDR3 has 14 residues. The CDR3 sequence is CASSIEGGVETQYF. The CDR3 DNA reads as TGTGCCAGTAGTATAGAGGGAGGGGTGGAGACCCAGTACTTC.

The V gene is TRBV6-5, the J gene TRBJ1-5; tentative D call: TRBD1 (5 bases). Deletions cut 2 bases from V and 6 bases from J, with 11 bases between. This CDR3 is built from 14 residues. Germline lookup yields CDR1 MNHEY and CDR2 SVGAGI. DNA of the CDR3: TGTGCCAGCAGTTACGGGCCCGGGGGTCAGCCCCAGCATTTT. It codes for CASSYGPGGQPQHF.

This clonotype was found many times. This chain joins TRBV11-2 and TRBJ1-1; D unclear. The CDR3 runs 12 residues. Per germline, CDR1 SGHAT and CDR2 FQNNGV. V dropped 4 bases and J dropped 8 bases, with 11 bases sitting between them. The CDR3 DNA sequence: TGTGCCAGCAGCTCAATTCTGGGGGAAGCTTTCTTT. Its protein is CASSSILGEAFF. Together with reference TRBV11-2 and TRBJ1-1, the CDR3 gives the full variable domain: EAGVAQSPRYKIIEKRQSVAFWCNPISGHATLYWYQQILGQGPKLLIQFQNNGVVDDSQLPKDRFSAERLKGVDSTLKIQPAKLEDSAVYLCASSSILGEAFFGQGTRLTVV.

The V and J genes are TRBV4-2 and TRBJ2-7, with D perhaps matching TRBD2 (6 bases). The CDR3 contains 16 residues. Trimming shortened V by 0 bases and J by 3 bases, and 15 bases separated the two germline ends. Per the germline V gene, CDR1 is LGHNA and CDR2 is YNFKEQ. The CDR3 reads CASSQDSGGANYEQYF. The CDR3 region has the DNA TGTGCCAGCAGCCAAGATAGCGGCGGAGCAAACTACGAGCAGTACTTC.

There are many counts of this clonotype. Here the CDR3 reads CASSLGQGGPDTQYF. In nucleotides, the CDR3 is TGTGCCAGCAGCTTGGGGCAGGGTGGGCCAGATACGCAGTATTTT. The chain combines TRBV5-6 with TRBJ2-3, with TRBD1 as a possible D gene (5 bases). CDR1 is SGHDT and CDR2 is YYEEEE in the germline V gene. Trimming shortened V by 0 bases and J by 4 bases, and 12 bases separated the two germline ends. This CDR3 is 15 amino acids long.

This clonotype has ten or more counts. The chain couples TRBV3-1 to TRBJ2-2; 9 bases align to TRBD1. Germline CDR1 is LGHDT and CDR2 is YNNKEL (reference sequence). V dropped 4 bases and J dropped 1; count of bases not matched to a gene: 4. The CDR3 extends over 16 amino acids. This CDR3 is CASSPWTGENTGELFF. The CDR3 nucleotides read TGTGCCAGCAGCCCCTGGACAGGGGAGAACACCGGGGAGCTGTTTTTT.

This clonotype was detected many times. The chain has TRBV25-1 and TRBJ2-7; perhaps TRBD1 as D (5 bases). CDR3 length: 13 amino acids. Germline CDR1 reads MGHDK; CDR2 reads SYGVNS. Trimming removed 4 bases from V and 9 bases from J, with 16 bases in between. The DNA for the CDR3 is TGTGCCAGCAGTGCCCAATTGACAGACGCGCAGTACTTC. The encoded protein is CASSAQLTDAQYF.

This clonotype was seen many times. This chain uses TRBV20-1 with TRBJ1-5; no clear D. Germline V gives CDR1 DFQATT, CDR2 SNEGSKA (reference sequence). This CDR3 contains 15 residues. The V end lost 0 bases, the J end lost 3 bases, and 12 bases lay between the germline ends. CDR3 region: CSARDIGVYNQPQHF. As DNA, the CDR3 is TGCAGTGCTAGAGACATCGGGGTTTACAATCAGCCCCAGCATTTT.

Comments on this clonotype: Just one base apart from a much larger clone, this may be a read error. The genes are TRBV7-6 and TRBJ2-1; maybe TRBD2 (6 bases). CDR3 length: 13 residues. The V gene lost 5 bases and the J gene lost 9 bases, with 14 bases spanning the gap. Germline lookup yields CDR1 SGHVS and CDR2 FNYEAQ. The CDR3 loop reads CASSPGLTIEQFF. In nucleotides, the CDR3 is TGTGCCAGCAGCCCGGGACTTACCATTGAGCAGTTCTTC. Supplemented by reference TRBV7-6 and TRBJ2-1, the full variable domain reads GAGVSQSPRYKVTKRGQDVALRCDPISGHVSLYWYRQALGQGPEFLTYFNYEAQQDKSGLPNDRFSAERPEGSISTLTIQRTEQRDSAMYRCASSPGLTIEQFFGPGTRLTVL.

By its share, this clonotype is medium-sized. The V call is TRBV29-1, the J call TRBJ2-5, with D possibly TRBD2 on 5 matching bases. With 3 bases removed from V and 3 bases from J, the gap between germline ends came to 5 bases. The CDR3 sequence is 11 residues long. Per germline, CDR1 SQVTM and CDR2 ANQGSEA. The CDR3 DNA reads as TGCAGCGTTGAGAGGGAAGAGACCCAGTACTTC. It translates to CSVEREETQYF.

About this clonotype: A read error may produce the germline difference seen at one junction end. The chain has TRBV7-9 and TRBJ2-4; possibly TRBD1 or TRBD2 for D (5 bases each). Germline assignment: CDR1 SEHNR and CDR2 FQNEAQ (reference sequence). This CDR3 is built from 12 residues. CDR3 amino acids: CAGLGPLNVQYF. CDR3 coding DNA: TGTGCCGGCTTGGGACCTCTAAACGTTCAGTACTTC.

The table lists this clonotype with many counts. The rearrangement uses TRBV19 and TRBJ2-5, with D unresolved. This CDR3 has 15 residues. V was clipped by 6 bases and J by 0 bases, with 14 bases between them. CDR1 and CDR2 from the germline V gene are LNHDA and SQIVND (reference sequence). The CDR3 protein is CASREQHGYQETQYF. The CDR3 nucleotides read TGTGCCAGTAGAGAACAGCACGGGTACCAAGAGACCCAGTACTTC.

This clonotype has ten or more counts. The chain combines TRBV4-1 with TRBJ1-2; TRBD1 matches at 9 bases. Germline lookup yields CDR1 MGHRA and CDR2 YSYEKL. The CDR3 is made up of 15 amino acids. Germline trimming cut 2 bases from V and 5 bases from J; bases unmatched to any gene: 6. The DNA for the CDR3 is TGCGCCAGCAGCCAACCTGGGACAGGGCTATATGGCTACACCTTC. Translation: CASSQPGTGLYGYTF.

This clonotype was observed many times. The chain carries TRBV7-9 and TRBJ2-7, with D possibly matching TRBD2 (6 bases). This CDR3 comprises 13 residues. Germline V gives CDR1 SEHNR, CDR2 FQNEAQ (reference sequence). V lost 5 bases, J lost 2 bases, and 10 bases lay in between. The DNA for the CDR3 is TGTGCCAGCAGCCCACCGGGGGCCTACGAGCAGTACTTC. It is translated as CASSPPGAYEQYF.

This clonotype was seen at least ten times. In DNA, the CDR3 is TGTGCCAGCAGCTTAGCGTCCGCCGGGGAGCTGTTTTTT. It specifies CASSLASAGELFF. The chain is built from TRBV7-8 and TRBJ2-2; no clear D. CDR3 length: 13 amino acids. V lost 0 bases and J 6 bases, leaving 5 bases between the germline ends. Germline lookup yields CDR1 SGHVS and CDR2 FQNEAQ.

Note on this clonotype: This sequence may be a read error, since a much larger clone differs from it by one base. The chain couples TRBV5-1 to TRBJ2-1; D not certain. Trimming cost V 0 bases and J 5 bases, with 9 bases left between them. The CDR3 is 14 amino acids. The V gene's germline CDR1 is SGHRS and CDR2 YFSETQ. CDR3 loop: CASSLAIADNEQFF. The CDR3 nucleotides read TGCGCCAGCAGCTTGGCTATCGCAGACAATGAGCAGTTCTTC.

This clonotype was seen at least ten times. The J gene is TRBJ2-7, the V gene TRBV20-1; 9 bases align to TRBD2. V trimming: 2 bases; J trimming: 0 bases; junction bases outside the gene matches: 5. The CDR3 is 15 amino acids. Germline-derived CDR1 and CDR2 are DFQATT and SNEGSKA (reference sequence). The chain's CDR3 is CSARNLAGSSYEQYF. As DNA, the CDR3 is TGCAGTGCTAGAAATCTAGCGGGAAGCTCCTACGAGCAGTACTTC.

This clonotype was recorded many times. The rearrangement uses TRBV6-2 or TRBV6-3 and TRBJ2-5; D is possibly TRBD2 (6 bases). The V gene's germline CDR1 is MNHEY and CDR2 SVGEGT. CDR3 length: 16 amino acids. V lost 3 bases and J 0 bases, leaving 14 bases between the germline ends. CDR3 in DNA: TGTGCCAGCAGTTATGGTAGCGGCTGGTACCAAGAGACCCAGTACTTC. Protein: CASSYGSGWYQETQYF.